This note documents a single T cell receptor (beta chain) sequence. Antigen unknown. The source of the sample is a study of shared clonotypes between healthy human individuals. Genomic DNA (from each subset) was split evenly across several immunoSEQ plates. Only in-frame clones appear in the TCRdb table, and some are missing; sequencing was by immunoSEQ multiplex PCR. The sample holds more than 1,200,000 clones, 98% to 99% seen once. Recent vaccinations or acute infections were absent in the healthy HIV-negative adult donors. Overall study results and limits: Naive CD4 clonotypes overlapped across a handful of donors at approximately 4.5%.

There are 15 residues in the CDR3. Germline V gene lookup returns CDR1 MGHDK and CDR2 SYGVNS. V lost 1 base and J lost 7, with 17 bases in between. J is TRBJ2-7 and V is TRBV25-1, with D perhaps TRBD1 (6 bases). Material: naive CD4+ T cells sorted from blood. Subset defined: CD45RA+ positively selected. The TCR was taken from a man under 40 in good health. CDR3 sequence (DNA): TGTGCCAGCAGTGAATTTATCGGACAGTCCCGGGAGCAGTACTTC. This translates into CASSEFIGQSREQYF.